The 14 T cell receptor beta chains reported below all come from one sample, sequenced in a study of post-analysis software for immune sequencing data. Unique molecular identifiers were present in the TCR beta cDNA libraries. One entry per CDR3 protein, called by TCRdb with MiXCR from the PCR reads. The repertoire holds fewer than 850,000 distinct CDR3 sequences, 46% seen once, with roughly 5% in the top ten. Their target antigens are unknown. Study findings and constraints: Patients showed TRBV5-6, TRBV5-1 and TRBV20-1 among 4 or 5 TRBV segments more frequent than in controls.

Sequenced material: blood. The receptors stem from a girl under 18 with multiple sclerosis.

This chain links TRBV7-9 with TRBJ1-1; D remains unclear. This CDR3 has 16 amino acids. V lost 2 bases, J lost 11 bases, and 24 bases lay in between. Germline assignment: CDR1 SEHNR and CDR2 FQNEAQ (reference sequence). The DNA of the CDR3 is TGTGCCAGCAGCTTACCACCCGGACGGTCCCGAGGGCGGGCTTTCTTT. Protein product: CASSLPPGRSRGRAFF.

This clonotype appeared a single time. J is TRBJ1-4 and V is TRBV5-5; a possible D gene is TRBD1 (6 bases). The length of the CDR3 is 14 residues. Germline V gene data show CDR1 as SGHKS and CDR2 as YYEKEE (reference sequence). V was clipped by 6 bases and J by 4 bases, with 13 bases between them. The CDR3 reads CASIGDTINEKLFF. DNA of the CDR3: TGTGCCAGCATAGGGGACACCATTAATGAAAAACTGTTTTTT.

The chain couples TRBV29-1 to TRBJ1-1; 7 bases align to TRBD1. The V and J ends lost 4 bases and 1 base, in that order; junction bases with no gene match: 6. Germline lookup yields CDR1 SQVTM and CDR2 ANQGSEA. This CDR3 region has 14 residues. The CDR3 sequence: CSVGGQWENTEAFF. The CDR3 DNA sequence: TGCAGCGTTGGGGGACAGTGGGAGAACACTGAAGCTTTCTTT.

This clonotype was found a few times. The chain uses TRBV12-3 or TRBV12-4 and TRBJ1-1; D unresolved. The CDR3 is made up of 13 amino acids. Trimming took off 5 bases at V and 7 bases at J, with 14 bases between the two ends. The CDR3: CASSPSRAYEAFF. The CDR3, as DNA: TGTGCCAGCAGTCCCTCGCGCGCTTATGAAGCTTTCTTT.

This clonotype was counted a few times. The V gene is TRBV6-1, the J gene TRBJ2-7, with TRBD2 matching 10 bases. This CDR3 region has 17 residues. After removal of 1 base from V and 5 bases from J, the junction contained 11 bases not matched to a gene. Germline CDR1 reads MNHNS; CDR2 reads SASEGT. In DNA form, the CDR3 reads TGTGCCAGCAGTGAAGTGCTACTAGCGGGAAGGAAAAACGAGCAGTACTTC. This sequence encodes CASSEVLLAGRKNEQYF.

V gene TRBV27 combines with J gene TRBJ2-5; D is uncertain. The J call may be incorrect, as the DNA end agrees better with TRBJ2-7. This CDR3 region has 13 residues. Germline assignment: CDR1 MNHEY and CDR2 SMNVEV (reference sequence). The DNA of the CDR3 is TGTGCCAGCAGTTTAAGGCAGGCCCACGAGCAGTACTTC. This gives the protein CASSLRQAHEQYF.

The chain couples TRBV7-2 to TRBJ2-3; D tentatively reads TRBD1 or TRBD2 (6 bases each). The CDR3 spans 16 residues. Germline V gene data show CDR1 as SGHTA and CDR2 as FQGNSA. Trimming shortened V by 5 bases and J by 0 bases, and 15 bases separated the two germline ends. The CDR3 nucleotides read TGTGCCAGCAGCCGAGAGGGGGGCCTTAGCACAGATACGCAGTATTTT. It is translated as CASSREGGLSTDTQYF.

V gene TRBV3-1 combines with J gene TRBJ2-1; D is uncertain. Germline V gene sequence: CDR1 LGHDT, CDR2 YNNKEL (reference sequence). There are 14 residues in the CDR3. V lost 3 bases and J lost 5, with 11 bases in between. The CDR3 DNA sequence: TGTGCCAGCAGCCAGATTGGGCAGAACAATGAGCAGTTCTTC. Encoded protein: CASSQIGQNNEQFF.

This clonotype occurred a few times. V is TRBV11-1 and J is TRBJ2-1; D is unclear. V was shortened by 5 bases and J by 8 bases, with 10 bases between the two germline ends. The CDR3 consists of 12 residues. Germline V gives CDR1 SGHAT, CDR2 FQDESV (reference sequence). The CDR3, as DNA: TGTGCCAGCAGCACACGACGCGATGAGCAGTTCTTC. It is translated as CASSTRRDEQFF.

J is TRBJ2-3 and V is TRBV28, with D unresolved. The CDR3 is 15 residues long. The germline CDR1 and CDR2 sequences are MDHEN and SYDVKM. The V gene lost 3 bases and the J gene lost 2 bases, with 12 bases spanning the gap. CDR3: CASSFTYGSTDTQYF. The CDR3 DNA is TGTGCCAGCAGTTTCACGTACGGATCCACAGATACGCAGTATTTT.

This chain uses TRBV9 with TRBJ2-1; TRBD2 matches 13 bases. Unmatched junction bases numbered 8, after V lost 4 bases and J lost 7 bases. CDR1 is SGDLS, CDR2 YYNGEE, per germline. The CDR3 spans 16 residues. The CDR3 loop reads CASSRTSGSKGNEQFF. The CDR3 DNA follows: TGTGCCAGCAGCAGGACTAGCGGGAGTAAAGGGAATGAGCAGTTCTTC.

This clonotype was seen many times. The chain carries TRBV25-1 and TRBJ1-4; a weak D match, TRBD1 (5 bases). V gave up 2 bases and J gave up 3 bases, with 10 bases separating them. Germline CDR1 MGHDK, CDR2 SYGVNS. CDR3 length: 15 residues. CDR3 protein: CASSESGGPNEKLFF. The CDR3 DNA follows: TGTGCCAGCAGTGAAAGCGGGGGTCCTAATGAAAAACTGTTTTTT.

This clonotype was seen a few times. The CDR3 loop is CSASRATNEKLFF. In DNA form, the CDR3 reads TGCAGTGCTAGCCGAGCAACTAATGAAAAACTGTTTTTT. The chain couples TRBV20-1 to TRBJ1-4, with unresolved D. The CDR3 is made up of 13 amino acids. CDR1 is DFQATT, CDR2 SNEGSKA, per germline (reference sequence). Trimming cost V 3 bases and J 0 bases, with 5 bases left between them.

The J gene is TRBJ1-2, the V gene TRBV12-3 or TRBV12-4; maybe TRBD1 (6 bases). The CDR3 loop spans 15 amino acids. V gave up 2 bases and J gave up 4 bases, with 14 bases separating them. This CDR3 reads CASSLRAGALYGYTF. CDR3 in DNA: TGTGCCAGCAGTTTACGGGCAGGGGCCCTCTATGGCTACACCTTC.